This TCR beta chain stems from a study of blood T cell repertoires in COVID-19. In the study overall: Acute-phase and convalescent COVID-19 samples originated in the United States, Italy and Spain. Nucleic acid was either cDNA or gDNA, and it came from T cells, B-cell-depleted T cells, or PBMCs.

The germline gives CDR1 SGHNT, CDR2 YYREEE (reference sequence). With V trimmed by 2 bases and J by 3 bases, 10 bases remained unmatched. There are 16 residues in the CDR3. Per the study methods: Using reference gene primer amplification, nucleated cell counts were estimated. Sequencing was performed with immunoSEQ multiplex PCR; in TCRdb, only in-frame clones are kept and a portion is missing. The DNA was the basis for D and trimming; V, J and clone size are from that table. The sample holds around 300,000 clones, approximately 91% seen once. This rearrangement joins TRBV5-4 to TRBJ2-7, with TRBD1 matching over 8 bases. Sequences were obtained from peripheral blood. The receptor was derived from a man aged 45-60 years with acute or convalescent COVID-19. CDR3 bases: TGTGCCAGCAGCTTATTGACAGGGGAGCGTGGCTACGAGCAGTACTTC. Translating gives CASSLLTGERGYEQYF.